These T cell receptor beta chains were read from a single sample in a study of a mutant IDH1 vaccine in newly diagnosed glioma. Profiling relied on immunoSEQ multiplex PCR, and the TCRdb table lists in-frame clones only, not all of them. This table holds about 50,000 clones, roughly four fifths found once. For these receptors, no antigen is known. The starting material was PBMCs, obtained from a glioma patient whose treatment included an IDH1 peptide vaccine. Source of these receptors: a man aged 35 to 55 with glioma. CDR3s leave out the opening cysteine and the closing phenylalanine or tryptophan.

v_gene,j_gene,CDR3aa
TRBV15,TRBJ1-2,ATSKDLNMDYGYT
TRBV2,TRBJ1-5,ASKGAINQPQH
TRBV4-3,TRBJ2-2,ASSPGLAGGPDTGELF
TRBV2,TRBJ2-3,ASTVGQGGDTQY
TRBV19,TRBJ1-2,ASRQGSYGYT
TRBV28,TRBJ2-5,ASEGVGLETQY
TRBV10-1,TRBJ2-3,ASIPDDSRSTDTQY
TRBV30,TRBJ1-1,ALGFSMNTEAF
TRBV6-5,TRBJ1-3,ASSYSGNRGNTIY
TRBV7-9,TRBJ2-1,ASSLFNAYEQF
TRBV2,TRBJ2-5,ASELQGRETQY
TRBV4-3,TRBJ1-2,ASSLSGNGYRNYGYT
TRBV4-1,TRBJ2-1,ASSQGIREIQGEQF
TRBV5-4,TRBJ2-3,ASRSRTLLTDTQY